This T cell receptor (beta chain) was captured by sequencing in a study of identical twins (TCRdb year 2016). About the study as a whole: TCR alpha and beta repertoires from monozygotic twins, unrelated adults of various ages and cord blood were deep-sequenced to test whether fetal clonotypes persist. To rule out contamination, the twin experiments were replicated at different times with different library preparation protocols. Broader findings and caveats from the paper: Compared with coincidental sharing between unrelated individuals, out-of-frame TCR alpha sequences shared between twins had an excess of sequences with low generation probability. Because the same donors could not be followed over many years, the conclusions relied on cross-sectional statistical analysis. Zero-insertion analyses could be partly confounded by invariant T cells such as MAIT and iNKT, although diverse VJ usage argued against such confounding for most clonotypes. Recombination models systematically underestimated out-of-frame TCR alpha sharing in monozygotic twins but agreed with sharing between unrelated individuals. Fewer insertions were carried by abundant cord blood beta clonotypes, a similar but weaker trend appeared in young adult naive repertoires, and no such trend appeared in memory repertoires. Excess twin sharing in beta out-of-frame sequences was weaker because fewer shared sequences lowered the signal-to-noise ratio.

The receptor library was made with 5' RACE. TCRdb lists the instrument as Illumina HiSeq 2000. Template switching added a universal primer binding site, and the final cDNA carried a unique molecular identifier that allowed TCR cDNA molecules to be counted accurately. Specific primers in the conserved constant-segment region were used to synthesize first-strand cDNA for the TCR alpha and beta chains. To control for contamination, every cDNA library carried two barcodes: a SMART-Mk sample barcode plus Illumina barcodes. TruSeq adapter sequences and Illumina sample barcodes were added in two successive PCR steps. TCR alpha and beta cDNA libraries were sequenced on the Illumina HiSeq platform with custom primers. In the source study's methods: Raw reads were processed with MiGEC to extract unique molecular identifiers, and MiXCR was used to determine CDR3 positions. For each individual, recombination models were inferred using an EM algorithm with the repgenHMM and IGoR tools. Shared clonotypes were analyzed with the tcR package in R, and sharing was normalized by the product of cloneset sizes. Out-of-frame nonproductive sequences were analyzed to study raw recombination free of thymic and clonal selection effects. Using fastp trimming at Q25 and MiXCR clonotype assembly, TCRdb reanalyzed the public sequencing data and kept in-frame beta chains. Records with the same CDR3 protein are collapsed into one entry carrying the most frequent genes and DNA. The V and J calls follow TCRdb's processing rather than the paper's. This sample lists 550,000 to 700,000 distinct CDR3 sequences; less than 25% were detected once. The biggest ten clones account for about 4.3% of the sample.

Note on this clonotype: Its antigen is currently not known. The sample holds no much larger clone one base away, and base qualities are not on file.

All donors were healthy Caucasians. The twin cohort consisted of three pairs of female monozygotic twins, all aged about 18 to 30 years. Peripheral blood mononuclear cells were the source from which RNA for the TCR libraries was isolated. Including cysteine and phenylalanine, the CDR3 has 15 amino acids. CDR3 DNA only is kept here, 45 bases in frame from base 1. Clipping removes 5 bases from V and 10 bases from J, with 8 as the unmatched junction base count. Based on the germline V gene (reference sequence), the CDR1 and CDR2 sequences are MNHEY and SMNVEV. This same sample was also part of a study on T cells expressing NK-cell markers. As the second publication notes: Eight or nine donors provided sorted CD3+CD56+NKG2C+, CD3+CD56+NKG2C- and CD3+CD56-NKG2C+ T-cell subsets, whose TCR beta-chain repertoires were profiled. Of the eight sequenced donors, seven were found to be HCMV-seropositive and one was found to be HCMV-seronegative. In several experiments an anti-gammadeltaTCR antibody was added to restrict sorting to alphabetaTCR-expressing T cells. In roughly 6 donors, the dominant CD3+CD56+NKG2C+ clonotypes were found to rank among the top 10 CD8+ clonotypes and to make up 1.0-7.0% of CD8+ T cells. Those dominant clonotypes were again the most abundant among CD3+CD56-NKG2C+ cells in several donors, at 28.3-60.1%. It remained unclear whether the expanded NKG2C-expressing T cell clones were specific for HCMV antigens. The study sequenced eight donors, all healthy volunteers chosen at random: three men and five women. HCMV serostatus was determined by detecting HCMV-specific IgG in serum with a commercial ELISA kit. For five or six donors, bulk peripheral blood T-cell repertoires were also sequenced from unsorted PBMC. MIGEC handled demultiplexing of the reads and grouping by UMI, while MiTCR was used to assemble and quantify clonotypes. To exclude erroneous sequences, only TCR cDNA sequences supported by at least two reads were retained. The tcR package was used for downstream repertoire analysis, with clonotypes matched between fractions based on CDR3 nucleotide sequence plus V segment. VDJmatch was used to annotate antigen specificity against VDJdb, with one amino acid substitution in CDR3 allowed.

The sequencing input was PBMCs. The chain links TRBV27 with TRBJ1-6, with TRBD1 matching 10 junction bases. The receptor was derived from a woman aged 18-29 years in good health. The DNA sequence reads TGTGCCAGCAGTCCTATGACAGGGGGCGGATCACCCCTCCACTTT. It translates as CASSPMTGGGSPLHF.